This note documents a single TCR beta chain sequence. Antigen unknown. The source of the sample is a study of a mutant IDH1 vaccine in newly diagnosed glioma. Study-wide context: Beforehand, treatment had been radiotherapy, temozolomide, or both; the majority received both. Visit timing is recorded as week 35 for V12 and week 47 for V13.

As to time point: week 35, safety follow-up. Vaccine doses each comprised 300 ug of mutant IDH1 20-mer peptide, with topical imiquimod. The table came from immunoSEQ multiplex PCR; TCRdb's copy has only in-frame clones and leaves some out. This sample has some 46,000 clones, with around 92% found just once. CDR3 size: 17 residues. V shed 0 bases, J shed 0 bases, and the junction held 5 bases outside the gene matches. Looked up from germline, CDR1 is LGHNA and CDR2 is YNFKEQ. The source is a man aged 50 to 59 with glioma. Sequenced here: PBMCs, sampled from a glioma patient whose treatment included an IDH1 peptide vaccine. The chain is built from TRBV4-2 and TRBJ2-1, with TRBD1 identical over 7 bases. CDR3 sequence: CASSQDSDRVSYNEQFF. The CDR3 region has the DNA TGTGCCAGCAGCCAAGACTCCGACAGGGTCTCCTACAATGAGCAGTTCTTC.